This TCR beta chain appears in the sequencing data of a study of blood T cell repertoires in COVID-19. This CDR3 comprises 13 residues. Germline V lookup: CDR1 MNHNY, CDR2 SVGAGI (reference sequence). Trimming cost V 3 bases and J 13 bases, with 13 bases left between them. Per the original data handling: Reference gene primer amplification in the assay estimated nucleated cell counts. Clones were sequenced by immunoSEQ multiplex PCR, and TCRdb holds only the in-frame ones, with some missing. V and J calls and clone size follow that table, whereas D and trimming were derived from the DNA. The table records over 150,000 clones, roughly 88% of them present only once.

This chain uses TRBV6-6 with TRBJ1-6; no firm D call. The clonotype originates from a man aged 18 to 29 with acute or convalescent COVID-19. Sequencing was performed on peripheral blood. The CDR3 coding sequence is TGTGCCAGCAGTTATGGGCCGCCGGCCCCCCTCCACTTT. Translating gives CASSYGPPAPLHF.